Many counts were recorded for the clone carrying this TCR beta chain. What it binds is unknown. This entry comes from a study of glioma-infiltrating T cells. Study conclusions and caveats: Tissue and blood shared very few CDR3 sequences.

Using RNA template, CDR3s of TCR alpha and beta were amplified with iRepertoire arm-PCR. Tissue mRNA or PBMC total RNA, roughly 90-400 ng, went into one-step reverse transcription and amplification. TCRdb re-called the multiplex PCR reads with MiXCR, one entry per CDR3 protein. The table lists some 130,000 distinct CDR3 sequences, about 25% of them singletons. Germline CDR1 and CDR2: SGHTA and FQGNSA. V was trimmed by 5 bases and J by 2 bases, leaving 10 bases between them. The CDR3 extends over 14 amino acids. The TCR originated in a human donor with low-grade glioma or glioblastoma, undergoing nonglioma brain surgery, or in good health (not recorded which). Material: glioma tissue, nonneoplastic brain tissue, or PBMCs (not recorded which). This chain links TRBV7-2 with TRBJ1-5; D is uncertain. The CDR3 nucleotides are TGTGCCAGCAGCCCCGGACTGGGCAATCAGCCCCAGCATTTT. Amino acids: CASSPGLGNQPQHF.